The 16 T cell receptor beta chains presented below share a single source sample, sequenced in a study of read filtering for tumor transcriptome and immune sequencing. Molecular barcoded adaptors covering alpha/delta and beta/gamma chains were used on 400 to 450 ng RNA. TCRdb re-called the reads with MiXCR, one entry per CDR3 protein. The sample has 93,000 or so distinct CDR3 sequences, 20% to 25% seen once; the top ten hold approximately 10%. Sequencing was carried out using a population of CD138-negative cells sorted from bone marrow. Receptors originate from a donor at least 40 years old with multiple myeloma.

This clonotype was recorded at least ten times. The chain carries TRBV5-1 and TRBJ1-1; D call uncertain. The germline gives CDR1 SGHRS, CDR2 YFSETQ. This CDR3 has 13 residues. Trimming took 1 base from V and 7 from J, leaving 11 bases between them. CDR3 in amino acids: CASSLTGANEAFF. CDR3 bases: TGCGCCAGCAGCTTGACGGGCGCTAATGAAGCTTTCTTT.

This clonotype was seen ten or more times. This chain links TRBV7-9 with TRBJ1-1, with D uncertain. Germline V gene lookup returns CDR1 SEHNR and CDR2 FQNEAQ (reference sequence). The CDR3 covers 13 residues. Trimming stripped 2 bases from V and 2 bases from J, with 6 bases between. The CDR3 here is CASSLPGNTEAFF. CDR3 DNA sequence: TGTGCCAGCAGCTTACCAGGCAACACTGAAGCTTTCTTT.

This clonotype was recorded at least ten times. This chain uses TRBV29-1 with TRBJ2-1, with TRBD2 matching over 14 bases. The CDR3 totals 17 residues. The V gene end was trimmed by 0 bases and the J gene end by 3 bases; junction bases not matched to a gene: 4. The germline CDR1 and CDR2 sequences are SQVTM and ANQGSEA. CDR3 sequence: CSVEDLGTSGGYNEQFF. For the CDR3, the DNA is TGCAGCGTTGAAGATCTCGGGACTAGCGGGGGCTACAATGAGCAGTTCTTC.

This clonotype was seen at least ten times. V is TRBV5-1 and J is TRBJ2-2; D possibly uses TRBD1 or TRBD2 (5 bases each). CDR1 is SGHRS and CDR2 is YFSETQ in the germline V gene. This CDR3 is built from 13 residues. Trimming stripped 2 bases from V and 6 bases from J, with 8 bases between. CDR3: CASSLRGAGELFF. In nucleotides, the CDR3 is TGCGCCAGCAGCTTAAGAGGGGCCGGGGAGCTGTTTTTT.

This clonotype has a count of ten or more. This chain joins TRBV2 and TRBJ2-1, with no clear D. Trimming pared 4 bases from V and 0 bases from J, leaving 10 bases between. The CDR3 sequence is 15 residues long. Germline loops: CDR1 SNHLY, CDR2 FYNNEI. The CDR3 loop is CASSVNLPSYNEQFF. CDR3 bases: TGTGCCAGCAGTGTTAACCTCCCCTCCTACAATGAGCAGTTCTTC.

This rearrangement joins TRBV5-1 to TRBJ2-2; D unclear. Germline V gene data show CDR1 as SGHRS and CDR2 as YFSETQ. The V end was cut by 5 bases, the J end by 3 bases, with 8 bases between. The CDR3 is 13 amino acids. The CDR3: CASRRGYTGELFF. The DNA of the CDR3 is TGCGCCAGCAGAAGAGGATACACCGGGGAGCTGTTTTTT.

Concerning this clonotype itself: Given a much more abundant clone one base away, this may be a read error. In this CDR3 the conserved last residue, phenylalanine or tryptophan, is missing, so a read error is likely. This chain joins TRBV5-1 and TRBJ2-5; D not certain. V was pared by 4 bases and J by 2 bases, with 6 bases between. Germline CDR1 reads SGHRS; CDR2 reads YFSETQ. CDR3 length: 12 amino acids. The CDR3 nucleotides read TGCGCCAGCAGCCTCCGGCAAGAGACCCAGTACTCC. The encoded protein is CASSLRQETQYS.

In the case of this clonotype: A much larger clone sits a single nucleotide away, making a read error possible. V gene TRBV7-9 combines with J gene TRBJ2-3; TRBD2 might be the D (5 bases). This CDR3 has 15 amino acids. V was shortened by 3 bases and J by 4 bases, with 14 bases between the two germline ends. Per the germline V gene, CDR1 is SEHNR and CDR2 is FQNEAQ (reference sequence). The CDR3 coding sequence is TGTGCCAGCAGCTTTCATGGGAGAAGCGCAGATACGCAGTATTTT. Translated, it gives CASSFHGRSADTQYF.

Many counts were recorded for this clonotype. This sequence joins TRBV5-8 and TRBJ2-7, with D unclear. V lost 0 bases, J lost 6 bases, and 7 bases lay in between. The CDR3 has 12 residues. Per the germline V gene, CDR1 is SGHTS and CDR2 is YDEGEE. CDR3 sequence reads: CASSLDGPEQYF. CDR3 nucleotide sequence: TGTGCCAGCAGCTTGGACGGGCCCGAGCAGTACTTC. Supplemented by reference TRBV5-8 and TRBJ2-7, the full variable domain reads EAGVTQSPTHLIKTRGQQATLRCSPISGHTSVYWYQQALGLGLQFLLWYDEGEERNRGNFPPRFSGRQFPNYSSELNVNALELEDSALYLCASSLDGPEQYFGPGTRLTVT.

This clonotype was seen ten or more times. The chain carries TRBV28 and TRBJ2-5; either TRBD1 or TRBD2 may fit D (6 bases each). Trimming cost V 1 base and J 6 bases, with 15 bases left between them. The CDR3 runs to 15 residues. The germline gives CDR1 MDHEN, CDR2 SYDVKM. The CDR3 DNA follows: TGTGCCAGCAGTTTATCTAGGGGGGCCTCGAAGACCCAGTACTTC. Amino acid sequence: CASSLSRGASKTQYF. The complete variable domain, with remaining parts taken from reference TRBV28 and TRBJ2-5, reads DVKVTQSSRYLVKRTGEKVFLECVQDMDHENMFWYRQDPGLGLRLIYFSYDVKMKEKGDIPEGYSVSREKKERFSLILESASTNQTSMYLCASSLSRGASKTQYFGPGTRLLVL.

Note on this clonotype: Being one base from a much bigger clone, this may be a read error. The CDR3 loop reads CSALKQPGTGGLFF. The CDR3 nucleotides read TGCAGCGCCCTGAAGCAGCCCGGCACCGGGGGGCTGTTTTTT. This chain links TRBV29-1 with TRBJ2-2; possible D gene TRBD2, 6 bases. CDR1 is SQVTM and CDR2 is ANQGSEA in the germline V gene. This CDR3 comprises 14 residues.

This clonotype appeared many times. The chain is built from TRBV11-2 and TRBJ2-7; unclear D gene. The CDR3 consists of 15 residues. The V gene's germline CDR1 is SGHAT and CDR2 FQNNGV. V was shortened by 6 bases and J by 0 bases, with 15 bases between the two germline ends. DNA for the CDR3: TGTGCCAGCAGTCAAATGGCAGCCAGCTCCTACGAGCAGTACTTC. The encoded protein is CASSQMAASSYEQYF.

This clonotype was counted ten times or more. The chain recombines TRBV11-2 with TRBJ2-1, with 7 nucleotides matching TRBD2. Germline assignment: CDR1 SGHAT and CDR2 FQNNGV. Trimming took 3 bases from V and 0 from J; bases not matched to a gene: 2. The CDR3 totals 15 residues. CDR3 sequence: CASSFQRGSYNEQFF. The DNA of the CDR3 is TGTGCCAGCAGCTTCCAGCGGGGCTCCTACAATGAGCAGTTCTTC.

There are a few counts of this clonotype. V is TRBV12-3 or TRBV12-4 and J is TRBJ1-5, with no clear D. V dropped 4 bases and J dropped 4 bases, with 2 bases sitting between them. This CDR3 has 11 residues. CDR3 amino acids: CASSSNQPQHF. The CDR3 DNA sequence: TGTGCCAGCAGTTCTAATCAGCCCCAGCATTTT.

This clonotype was seen repeatedly, ten times or more. V and J are TRBV28 and TRBJ2-7; D could derive from TRBD1 or TRBD2 (6 bases each). Trimming removed 2 bases from V and 9 bases from J, with 14 bases in between. Germline V CDR1 and CDR2: MDHEN, SYDVKM. This CDR3 has 13 amino acids. CDR3 sequence reads: CASSLRGGRRQYF. The CDR3 bases are TGTGCCAGCAGTTTACGAGGGGGGCGGCGGCAGTACTTC.

This clonotype was observed a single time. This could be a read error, since a much larger clone is one nucleotide away. V usage is TRBV15 and J usage is TRBJ2-5; a possible D gene is TRBD1 (6 bases). The end of the DNA fits TRBJ2-1 better, so the J call may be wrong. The CDR3 runs to 14 residues. Germline loops: CDR1 LNHNV, CDR2 YYDKDF (reference sequence). The DNA of the CDR3 is TGTGCCACCAGCAGAGATAGGGGGAAGGAGACCCAGTTCTTC. Protein: CATSRDRGKETQFF.